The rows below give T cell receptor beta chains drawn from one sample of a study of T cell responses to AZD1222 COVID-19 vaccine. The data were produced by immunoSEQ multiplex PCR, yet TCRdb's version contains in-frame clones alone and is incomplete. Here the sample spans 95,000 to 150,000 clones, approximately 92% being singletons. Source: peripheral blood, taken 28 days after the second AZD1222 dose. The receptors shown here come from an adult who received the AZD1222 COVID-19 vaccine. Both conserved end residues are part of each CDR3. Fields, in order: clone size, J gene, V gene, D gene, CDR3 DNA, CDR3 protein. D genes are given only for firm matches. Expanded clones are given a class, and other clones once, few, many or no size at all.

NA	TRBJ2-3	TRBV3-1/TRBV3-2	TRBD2	TGTGCCAGCTGTCCTAGCGGGGGGGCGCATACGCAGTATTTT	CASCPSGGAHTQYF
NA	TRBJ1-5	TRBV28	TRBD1	TGTGCCAGCAGTTTGGACAGGTACAATCAGCCCCAGCATTTT	CASSLDRYNQPQHF
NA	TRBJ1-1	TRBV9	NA	TGTGCCAGCAGCGGACAGGTTTTGAACACTGAAGCTTTCTTT	CASSGQVLNTEAFF
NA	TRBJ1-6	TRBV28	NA	TGTGCCAGCAGTTTACGGGTAGGGGTGCAGATTAATTCACCCCTCCACTTT	CASSLRVGVQINSPLHF
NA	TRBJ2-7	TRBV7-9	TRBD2	TGTGCCAGCGAGACTAGCGGTACCTACGAGCAGTACTTC	CASETSGTYEQYF
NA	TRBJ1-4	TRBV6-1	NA	TGTGCCAGCAGCGAAAACGCAGGGCTTAATTTTTTTGGTAATGAAAAACTGTTTTTT	CASSENAGLNFFGNEKLFF
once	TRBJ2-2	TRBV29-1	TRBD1	TGCAGCGTTGTAACCGGGGACAGGGGCGACACCGGGGAGCTGTTTTTT	CSVVTGDRGDTGELFF
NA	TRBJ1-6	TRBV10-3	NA	TGTGCCATCAGTGACGCAAATAATTCACCCCTCCACTTT	CAISDANNSPLHF
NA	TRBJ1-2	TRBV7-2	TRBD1	TGTGCCAGCAGCGCAGTCGGGACAGGGGCTCTAACTAGCTATGGCTACACCTTC	CASSAVGTGALTSYGYTF
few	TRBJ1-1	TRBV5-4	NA	TGTGCCAGCAGCTTTGACGGGGCCCCTGAAGCTTTCTTT	CASSFDGAPEAFF
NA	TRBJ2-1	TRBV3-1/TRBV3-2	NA	TGTGCCAGCAGCCAAGTCAGCGGTGCATTATACAATGAGCAGTTCTTC	CASSQVSGALYNEQFF
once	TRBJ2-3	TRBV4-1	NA	TGCGCCAGCAGCCAAGATCAGGTTTTTTCAACAGATACGCAGTATTTT	CASSQDQVFSTDTQYF
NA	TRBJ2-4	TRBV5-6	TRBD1	TGTGCCAGCAGCTTCTCGGGACAGGGTAGTAAGTTC	CASSFSGQGSKF
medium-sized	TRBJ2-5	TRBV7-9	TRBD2	TGTGCCAGCAGCATACTAGCGGGACAAGAGACCCAGTACTTC	CASSILAGQETQYF
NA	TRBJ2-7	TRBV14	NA	TGTGCCAGCAGCCAAGGCTCGAGTTCCACCCAGGACGAGCAGTACTTC	CASSQGSSSTQDEQYF
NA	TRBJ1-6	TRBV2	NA	TGTGCCAGCATCTTTGGGGGGAATTCACCCCTCCACTTT	CASIFGGNSPLHF
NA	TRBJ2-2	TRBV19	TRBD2	TGTGCCAGTAGTATAGGTTCTAGCGGGTCGAACACCGGGGAGCTGTTTTTT	CASSIGSSGSNTGELFF
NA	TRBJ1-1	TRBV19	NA	TGTGCCAGTACCTCGTGGGCAGGGCGCAGTAGCACTGAAGCTTTCTTT	CASTSWAGRSSTEAFF
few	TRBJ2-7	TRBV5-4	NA	TGTGCCAGCAGCCAAGTCTCCTCTTACGAGCAGTACTTC	CASSQVSSYEQYF
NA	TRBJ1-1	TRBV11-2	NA	TGTGCCAGCAGCAAAGCAGCGGGGACTGAAGCTTTCTTT	CASSKAAGTEAFF
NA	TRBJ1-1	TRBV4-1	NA	TGCGCCAGCAGCCACCAACGACAGACTGAAGCTTTCTTT	CASSHQRQTEAFF
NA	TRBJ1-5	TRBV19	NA	TGTGCCAGTAGTATGAGAAGGGGATTTGATCAGCCCCAGCATTTT	CASSMRRGFDQPQHF
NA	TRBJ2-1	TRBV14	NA	TGTGCCAGCAGCTACGCCTACAATGAGCAGTTCTTC	CASSYAYNEQFF
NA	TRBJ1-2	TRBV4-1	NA	TGCGCCAGCCGTCCGGAGCTTTTTATAGGCTACACCTTC	CASRPELFIGYTF
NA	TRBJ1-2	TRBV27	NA	TGTGCCAGCAGTTTCAACCAAAACTATGGCTACACCTTC	CASSFNQNYGYTF
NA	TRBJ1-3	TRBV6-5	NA	TGTGCCAGTTTTGAAACGTTACGAAACACCATATATTTT	CASFETLRNTIYF
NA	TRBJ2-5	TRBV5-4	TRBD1	TGTGCCAGCAGCAAGACCGGGACAGGGGGCCGGGAGACCCAGTACTTC	CASSKTGTGGRETQYF
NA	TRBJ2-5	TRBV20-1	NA	TGCAGTACTGATCAGGGGAAGACCCAGTACTTC	CSTDQGKTQYF
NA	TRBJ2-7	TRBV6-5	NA	TGTGCCAGTACAGAGGGCCCCCAAACCTACGAGCAGTACTTC	CASTEGPQTYEQYF
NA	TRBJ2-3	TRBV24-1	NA	TGTGCCACCTCACTGGGGGGCACAGATACGCAGTATTTT	CATSLGGTDTQYF
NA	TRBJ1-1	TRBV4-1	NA	TGCGCCAGCAGCCAAGCGACCCGAAGTAGGTCAGCAGCGAACACTGAAGCTTTCTTT	CASSQATRSRSAANTEAFF
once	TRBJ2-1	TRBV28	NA	TGTGCCAGCAGTTTAGGGACCACAACTTACAATGAGCAGTTCTTC	CASSLGTTTYNEQFF
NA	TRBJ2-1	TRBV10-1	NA	TGCGCCAGCAGTCAAGGGAGCCGAGGTCGGGATGAGCAGTTCTTC	CASSQGSRGRDEQFF
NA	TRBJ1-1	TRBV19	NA	TGTGCCAGTAGTGCCAGCCTGTCTTCTGAAGCTTTCTTT	CASSASLSSEAFF
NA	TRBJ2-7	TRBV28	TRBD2	TGTGCCAGCAGTTCCCGACCACGACTAGCGGGAGGGATTAACTACGAGCAGTACTTC	CASSSRPRLAGGINYEQYF
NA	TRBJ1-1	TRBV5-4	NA	TGTGCCAGCAGCCCCGGTGGCACTGAAGCTTTCTTT	CASSPGGTEAFF
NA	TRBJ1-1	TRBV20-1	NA	TGCAGTGCTAGTGACGGGGGGAACACTGAAGCTTTCTTT	CSASDGGNTEAFF
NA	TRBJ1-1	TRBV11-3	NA	TGTGCCAGCAGCAGAACGAACACTGAAGCTTTCTTT	CASSRTNTEAFF
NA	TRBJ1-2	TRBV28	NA	TGTGCCAGCATGATTAATCTTAACTATGGCTACACCTTC	CASMINLNYGYTF
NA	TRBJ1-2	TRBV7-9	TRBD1	TGTGCCAGCAGCTTTGACAGGGCCCGGTGGGATGGCTACACCTTC	CASSFDRARWDGYTF
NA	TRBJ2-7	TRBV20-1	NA	TGCAGTGCTAGTCTCGGGGGACAGCTCCTCTACGAGCAGTACTTC	CSASLGGQLLYEQYF
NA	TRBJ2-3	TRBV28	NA	TGTGCCAGCAGTTTTCGCGGAACTAGCACAGATACGCAGTATTTT	CASSFRGTSTDTQYF
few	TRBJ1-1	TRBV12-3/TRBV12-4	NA	TGTGCCAGCAGCCCCGGGAGCTCTGAAGCTTTCTTT	CASSPGSSEAFF
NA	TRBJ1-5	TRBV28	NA	TGTGCCAGCAGTTCGGGACCGTTAGACGACTTGGGAAGCAATCAGCCCCAGCATTTT	CASSSGPLDDLGSNQPQHF
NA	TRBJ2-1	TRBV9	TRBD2	TGTGCCAGCAGCGTCAGCGGGAGTCTGAACAATGAGCAGTTCTTC	CASSVSGSLNNEQFF